This is a list of T cell receptor beta chains from one sample in a study of vaccination effects on CD4 cells after COVID-19. Method: immunoSEQ multiplex PCR; TCRdb's copy keeps in-frame clones and lacks some. The sample carries tens of thousands of clones, around 68% recorded once. Antigens for these TCRs are unknown. This sample comprised CD4+ T cells from PBMCs cultured with SARS-CoV-2 spike peptides, obtained before COVID-19 vaccination. The receptor set was obtained from a human donor who received a COVID-19 vaccine. Each CDR3 is given with its conserved first and last residue. The order of the fields is D gene, J gene, V gene, clone size, CDR3 DNA, CDR3 protein. A D gene is named only where the DNA matches it firmly. The listing skips clone size in some rows; elsewhere it reads once, few, many or a size class.

>.|TRBJ1-3|TRBV9|.
TGTGCCAGCAGCGTACTCGGGACAACTGGAAACACCATATATTTT
CASSVLGTTGNTIYF
>.|TRBJ2-2|TRBV30|.
TGTGCCTGGAGTGGAGGGAGTAGCGGGGAGCTGTTTTTT
CAWSGGSSGELFF
>.|TRBJ1-2|TRBV30|.
TGTGCCTGGAGTGAGCTTAACAGGGACACCTTC
CAWSELNRDTF
>TRBD1|TRBJ1-5|TRBV6-5|few
TGTGCCAGCAGGGGACAGGGAAAAGGGCAGCCCCAGCATTTT
CASRGQGKGQPQHF
>.|TRBJ1-2|TRBV9|.
TGTGCCAGCAGCGTAGGGGCGGGCCCCTATGGCTACACCTTC
CASSVGAGPYGYTF
>TRBD2|TRBJ2-1|TRBV18|.
TGTGCCAGCTCACCAAAGACTAGCGGAAATGAGCAGTTCTTC
CASSPKTSGNEQFF
>.|TRBJ1-4|TRBV14|few
TGTGCCAGCAGCCAAGACATCGGAGGAAAACTGTTTTTT
CASSQDIGGKLFF
>.|TRBJ1-2|TRBV2|.
TGTGCCAGCAGTCTGACATCAAACTATGGCTACACCTTC
CASSLTSNYGYTF
>.|TRBJ1-3|TRBV6-6|.
TGTGCCAGCACCCTCGGAAGGACTGGAAACACCATATATTTT
CASTLGRTGNTIYF
>.|TRBJ2-2|TRBV5-1|few
TGCGCCAGCAGCTTGGTCTCGGACGGGGAGCTGTTTTTT
CASSLVSDGELFF
>.|TRBJ2-1|TRBV12-3/TRBV12-4|.
TGTGCCAGCAGCCGCCGGACTGAAAATGAGCAGTTCTTC
CASSRRTENEQFF
>TRBD2|TRBJ2-3|TRBV11-2|.
TGTGCCAGCAGTCGTCCCCCGGGACTAGCGGGACTCACAGATACGCAGTATTTT
CASSRPPGLAGLTDTQYF
>TRBD2|TRBJ2-6|TRBV4-2|many
TGTGCCAGCACGGGGTCTAGCGGGGGCCGGGGGGCTGGGGCCAACGTCCTGACTTTC
CASTGSSGGRGAGANVLTF
>.|TRBJ2-7|TRBV28|.
TGTGCCAGCAGCCTCACTAGCCGGGACGAGCAGTACTTC
CASSLTSRDEQYF
>.|TRBJ2-3|TRBV20-1|.
TGCAGTGCTATTGTAACAGATACGCAGTATTTT
CSAIVTDTQYF
>TRBD1|TRBJ1-2|TRBV2|.
TGTGCCAGCAGTCTGACAGGGAGGGGCTACACCTTC
CASSLTGRGYTF
>.|TRBJ2-7|TRBV9|.
TGTGCCAGCAGCGTAGATCCAGCGGGTTCCTACGAGCAGTACTTC
CASSVDPAGSYEQYF
>.|TRBJ2-7|TRBV9|.
TGTGCCAGCAGCGAGTTCGACAGCAGGAGATCCTACGAGCAGTACTTC
CASSEFDSRRSYEQYF
>.|TRBJ1-6|TRBV6-6|.
TGTGCCAGCAGGCTAGACGGGGCTGATAATTCACCCCTCCACTTT
CASRLDGADNSPLHF
>.|TRBJ2-1|TRBV3-1/TRBV3-2|.
TGTGCCAGCAGCCAAGGACTGGCCCAGGGAAATTATTTCAATGAGCAGTTCTTC
CASSQGLAQGNYFNEQFF
>.|TRBJ2-6|TRBV9|.
TGTGCCAGCGAGGGACGGTCTCACTCTGGGGCCAACGTCCTGACTTTC
CASEGRSHSGANVLTF
>.|TRBJ1-1|TRBV29-1|.
TGCAGCGTTTCGACAGGTAGGACTGAAGCTTTCTTT
CSVSTGRTEAFF
>TRBD1|TRBJ2-7|TRBV4-2|.
TGTGCCAGCAGCCAGGGACCCGGGACAGGGGGCCTCTCCGAGCAGTACTTC
CASSQGPGTGGLSEQYF
>.|TRBJ1-2|TRBV11-2|.
TGTGCCAGCAGCTTAGTTGTCCGAGGAGGTGGCTACACCTTC
CASSLVVRGGGYTF
>TRBD1|TRBJ1-2|TRBV7-9|.
TGTGCCAGCAGCTTCGGACCGGGACAGGGGTTTGGCTACACCTTC
CASSFGPGQGFGYTF
>TRBD1|TRBJ1-2|TRBV19|.
TGTGCCAGTAGTACCAACAGGGGTCCCAACTATGGCTACACCTTC
CASSTNRGPNYGYTF
>.|TRBJ2-1|TRBV5-1|.
TGCGCCAGCAGCCCCCACGCCGGGGGCTCCTACAATGAGCAGTTCTTC
CASSPHAGGSYNEQFF
>.|TRBJ2-6|TRBV7-2|.
TGTGCCAGCAGCGGACAACGGGATAGGGAAGGTGGGGCCAACGTCCTGACTTTC
CASSGQRDREGGANVLTF
>.|TRBJ1-2|TRBV20-1|.
TGCAGTGCCGCGGCCCGGGCTCTCTGGACCTTC
CSAAARALWTF
>.|TRBJ2-1|TRBV5-4|.
TGTGCCAGCAGCTTGTTACATGAGCAGTTCTTC
CASSLLHEQFF
>.|TRBJ1-2|TRBV7-2|.
TGTGCCAGCAGCTTAGGGTCCATGTCCGGGGGTGGAGGCTACACCTTC
CASSLGSMSGGGGYTF
>TRBD2|TRBJ2-1|TRBV19|.
TGTGCCAGTAGTCCGACCCCAGCGGGGTTCAAATTAGATGAGCAGTTCTTC
CASSPTPAGFKLDEQFF
>TRBD1|TRBJ2-2|TRBV19|.
TGTGCCAGTAGTCGCCAGGGGGCAGGCACCGGGGAGCTGTTTTTT
CASSRQGAGTGELFF
>TRBD2|TRBJ2-4|TRBV7-3|.
TGTGCCAGCAGCTTACGCGGCGGGGGTAACATTCAGTACTTC
CASSLRGGGNIQYF
>.|TRBJ1-2|TRBV30|.
TGTGCCTGGAGTGTTGGGAGTGGCTACACCTTC
CAWSVGSGYTF
>.|TRBJ1-2|TRBV12-3/TRBV12-4|.
TGTGCCAGCAGTAAGCAGGACTATGGCTACACCTTC
CASSKQDYGYTF
>TRBD2|TRBJ2-1|TRBV18|.
TGTGCCAGCTCACCACGCCCAGCGGGAGGGCGTAGTGAGGGCGATGAGCAGTTCTTC
CASSPRPAGGRSEGDEQFF
>.|TRBJ2-1|TRBV21-1|.
TGTGCCAGCAGCAAAGACCGAGCGGGAGGGCCCCTGAAGTACAATGAGCAGTTCTTC
CASSKDRAGGPLKYNEQFF
>.|TRBJ1-4|TRBV6-1|few
TGTGCCAGCAGTGAAGCGATCTCTGGGGAACTGTTTTTT
CASSEAISGELFF
>.|TRBJ2-3|TRBV20-1|.
TGCAGTGCTAGTAGACAGAGCACAGATACGCAGTATTTT
CSASRQSTDTQYF
>TRBD2|TRBJ2-1|TRBV5-1|once
TGCGCCAGCAGCTTGTCTAGCGGTGCCTACAATGAGCAGTTCTTC
CASSLSSGAYNEQFF
>.|TRBJ1-2|TRBV19|few
TGTGCCAGTAGCCCACCGGGCAGGTTTGATGGCTACACCTTC
CASSPPGRFDGYTF
>TRBD1|TRBJ1-1|TRBV28|.
TGTGCCAGCAGGCAGGGGGGGACGGGCACTGAAGCTTTCTTT
CASRQGGTGTEAFF
>.|TRBJ2-1|TRBV4-3|.
TGCGCCAGCAGCTCCAGGGGGGCAGGGGATGAGCAGTTCTTC
CASSSRGAGDEQFF
>TRBD2|TRBJ2-7|TRBV5-1|.
TGCGCCAGCAGCTTGGTACTAGCGGGGGTGTTCTACGAGCAGTACTTC
CASSLVLAGVFYEQYF
>.|TRBJ1-2|TRBV18|.
TGTGCCAGCTCGCGAACAGCTAACTATGGCTACACCTTC
CASSRTANYGYTF
>TRBD2|TRBJ2-3|TRBV5-1|.
TGCGCCAGCAGCGTGACTAGCGGTCCACAGGGTACGCAGTATTTT
CASSVTSGPQGTQYF
>TRBD1|TRBJ1-6|TRBV7-9|.
TGTGCCAGCAGCTTTAAGGGGGCGTATAATTCACCCCTCCACTTT
CASSFKGAYNSPLHF
>.|TRBJ2-6|TRBV12-3/TRBV12-4|few
TGTGCCAGCAGATCTGGGGCCAACGTCCTGACTTTC
CASRSGANVLTF
>.|TRBJ1-6|TRBV18|.
TGTGCCAGCTCACAGTCGACGCGGCCGAGGAATTCACCCCTCCACTTT
CASSQSTRPRNSPLHF
>.|TRBJ1-2|TRBV28|.
TGTGCCAGCAGTCCCTTGGACGGAGGTTATGGCTACACCTTC
CASSPLDGGYGYTF